This T cell receptor (beta chain) was profiled in a study of shared clonotypes between healthy human individuals. General study findings and limits: The diversity represented, both genetic and in exposure history, was limited by few donors. For sorted subsets, rarefaction showed incomplete sequencing despite large depth. Blood was the sole source, and tissue repertoires probably differ.

V was clipped by 7 bases and J by 1 base, with 10 bases between them. Germline loops: CDR1 SNHLY, CDR2 FYNNEI. The CDR3 has 13 residues. In regard to this clone: The target antigen is unknown.

Using immunoSEQ multiplex PCR, the repertoire was profiled, and TCRdb retains in-frame clones only, with some absent. The sample has around 1,100,000 clones; 60% to 85% are singletons. A split of CD4+ cells into CD45RA+ naive and CD45RA-negative memory subsets was performed. This receptor was obtained from a man between 18 and 35 years old in good health. Some clones in this sample may be carry-over from other donors' samples. The material sequenced was memory CD4+ T cells from PBMCs. Subset denoted: CD45RA-negative fraction. The J gene is TRBJ2-5, the V gene TRBV2, with D perhaps matching TRBD1 (6 bases). CDR3 protein: CASTQGPQETQYF. CDR3 DNA sequence: TGTGCCAGCACACAGGGACCCCAAGAGACCCAGTACTTC.